What follows are 2 T cell receptor beta chains derived from one specimen sequenced in a study of T cell repertoires in cytomegalovirus infection. TCRdb passed the reads through MiXCR, listing each CDR3 protein once. The top ten hold around 2.5% of the sample, which has some 300,000 distinct CDR3 sequences, about 9.2% seen once. Source material: PBMCs. These receptors were taken from a human donor in good health (CMV status not recorded). Some clones in this sample may be carry-over from other donors' samples.

Many counts were recorded for this clonotype. This chain joins TRBV29-1 and TRBJ1-2, with unresolved D. This CDR3 contains 15 residues. Germline V gene sequence: CDR1 SQVTM, CDR2 ANQGSEA. V dropped 0 bases and J dropped 6 bases, with 17 bases sitting between them. The CDR3 loop is CSVEDRRLRVDGYTF. In DNA form, the CDR3 reads TGCAGCGTTGAAGATCGGAGGCTGAGGGTCGATGGCTACACCTTC.

This clonotype was counted ten times or more. The rearrangement links TRBV20-1 to TRBJ2-3; D is perhaps TRBD1 (5 bases). The germline V and J ends were trimmed by 6 bases and 0 bases, with 13 bases remaining between them. The length of the CDR3 is 14 residues. CDR1 DFQATT and CDR2 SNEGSKA come from the germline V gene (reference sequence). The CDR3 coding sequence is TGCAGTGCCCCAGTGGCAGGGAGCACAGATACGCAGTATTTT. Amino acid sequence: CSAPVAGSTDTQYF.